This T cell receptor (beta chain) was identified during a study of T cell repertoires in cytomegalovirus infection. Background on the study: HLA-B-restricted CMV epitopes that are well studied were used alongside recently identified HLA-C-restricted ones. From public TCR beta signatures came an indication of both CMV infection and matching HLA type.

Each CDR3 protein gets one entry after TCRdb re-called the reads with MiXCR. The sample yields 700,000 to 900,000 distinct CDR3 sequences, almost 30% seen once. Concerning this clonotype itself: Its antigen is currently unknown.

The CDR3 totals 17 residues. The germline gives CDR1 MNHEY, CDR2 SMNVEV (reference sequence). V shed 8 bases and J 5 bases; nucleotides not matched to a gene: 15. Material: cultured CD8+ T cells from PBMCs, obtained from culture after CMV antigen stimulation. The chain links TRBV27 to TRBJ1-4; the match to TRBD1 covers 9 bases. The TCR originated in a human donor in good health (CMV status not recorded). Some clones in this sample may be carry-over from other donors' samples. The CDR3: CASGFGTGTMLNEKLFF. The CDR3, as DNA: TGTGCCAGCGGATTCGGGACAGGGACTATGTTAAATGAAAAACTGTTTTTT.